This is a list of T cell receptor beta chains from one sample in a study of T cell repertoires in cytomegalovirus infection. TCRdb re-derived calls from the reads in MiXCR, one entry per CDR3 protein. In the table there are under 850,000 distinct CDR3 sequences, roughly a third of which are singletons. The antigens of these receptors remain unknown. This sample comprised cultured PBMCs, obtained from culture after CMV antigen stimulation. These receptors all come from a human donor in good health (CMV status not recorded). Some clones in this sample may be carry-over from other donors' samples. Each CDR3 is given with its conserved first and last residue. Each record gives: D gene, J gene, V gene, clone size, CDR3 DNA, CDR3 protein. The D gene is left open where the match is weak. A row's size may be missing; if present it is once, few, many or a size class.

NA,TRBJ1-1,TRBV5-1,once,TGCGCCAGCAGCTCAAGCCCCCTGACAGGTGGAACTGAAGCTTTCTTT,CASSSSPLTGGTEAFF
NA,TRBJ2-1,TRBV24-1,few,TGTGCCACCAGTGACCCGGGCAGAGAGGGGAATGAGCAGTTCTTC,CATSDPGREGNEQFF
NA,TRBJ1-2,TRBV29-1,NA,TGCAGCGTTGGTATCGCGCAGGGGTATGGCTACACCTTC,CSVGIAQGYGYTF
NA,TRBJ1-6,TRBV5-1,NA,TGCGCCAGCACGGACAGACAAAGCTCCTATAATTCACCCCTCCACTTT,CASTDRQSSYNSPLHF
NA,TRBJ2-7,TRBV4-3,few,TGCGCCAGCAGCCATGGACCCTTCGCCGAGCAGTACTTC,CASSHGPFAEQYF
TRBD1,TRBJ1-5,TRBV5-6,NA,TGTGCCAGCAGCTCGGGACAGGGGGCACAGCCCCAGCATTTT,CASSSGQGAQPQHF
NA,TRBJ2-1,TRBV2,NA,TGTGCCAGCAGTGGGACGCCCTACAATGAGCAGTTCTTC,CASSGTPYNEQFF
TRBD1,TRBJ2-2,TRBV12-3/TRBV12-4,NA,TGTGCCAGCAGGCCGGACAGGGGTGCCACCGGGGAGCTGTTTTTT,CASRPDRGATGELFF
NA,TRBJ2-7,TRBV7-2,many,TGTGCCAGCAGCTTAGGGGCACGGGGGTACGAGCAGTACTTC,CASSLGARGYEQYF
NA,TRBJ1-1,TRBV7-2,few,TGTGCCAGCAGCACAAGTCAAGAAGCTTTCTTT,CASSTSQEAFF
NA,TRBJ1-1,TRBV29-1,NA,TGCAGCGTGATGGGGCAGATGAACACTGAAGCTTTCTTT,CSVMGQMNTEAFF
TRBD2,TRBJ2-1,TRBV11-2,NA,TGTGCCAGCAGCTGGACTAGCGGGAGGGATGAGCAGTTCTTC,CASSWTSGRDEQFF
TRBD1,TRBJ2-1,TRBV29-1,NA,TGCAGCGCCAGGGACAGGGTACGTTCAATAGAGCAGTTCTTC,CSARDRVRSIEQFF
TRBD1,TRBJ2-3,TRBV10-3,once,TGTGCCATCAAAGAAAACCCGGGACAGGGGGCATCAGATACGCAGTATTTT,CAIKENPGQGASDTQYF
NA,TRBJ1-1,TRBV19,NA,TGTGCCAGTAGTTTGGACACATCGAACACTGAAGCTTTCTTT,CASSLDTSNTEAFF
NA,TRBJ2-5,TRBV7-2,many,TGTGCCAGCAGCTTAAACTACAGGGTGTACCAAGAGACCCAGTACTTC,CASSLNYRVYQETQYF
NA,TRBJ1-3,TRBV12-3/TRBV12-4,few,TGTGCCAGCAGTTTTACCCTTACAGTCTCTGGAAACACCATATATTTT,CASSFTLTVSGNTIYF
TRBD1,TRBJ1-2,TRBV25-1,NA,TGTGCCAGCAGTGAAAAGGGCAGGGGGTACTATGGCTACACCTTC,CASSEKGRGYYGYTF
NA,TRBJ1-2,TRBV19,NA,TGTGCCAGTAGTATACGGAGGCAGGGGATTCATGGCTACACCTTC,CASSIRRQGIHGYTF
NA,TRBJ1-3,TRBV18,NA,TGTGCCAGCTCACCTAACGGGTTGAGTCCCTCTGGAAACACCATATATTTT,CASSPNGLSPSGNTIYF
NA,TRBJ1-4,TRBV11-2,many,TGTGCCAGCAGCTTAGGCATAAAACTGTTTTTT,CASSLGIKLFF
NA,TRBJ2-5,TRBV4-2,few,TGTGCCAGCAGCCAAGCTCGGCCCCAAGAGACCCAGTACTTC,CASSQARPQETQYF
NA,TRBJ2-5,TRBV20-1,NA,TGCAGTGCTAGACCCCACCCCGCAGGAGAGACCCAGTACTTC,CSARPHPAGETQYF
NA,TRBJ2-1,TRBV6-5,NA,TGTGCCAGCAGTCTAACAGGGAACGGCTACAATGAGCAGTTCTTC,CASSLTGNGYNEQFF
TRBD2,TRBJ2-7,TRBV4-3,few,TGCGCCAGCAGCCAAGATCGGGGGACTAGCGCTATCTACGAGCAGTACTTC,CASSQDRGTSAIYEQYF
NA,TRBJ2-7,TRBV6-7,NA,TGTGCCAGCGTGAAGGCAGGCCGAAAGTACGAGCAGAACTTC,CASVKAGRKYEQNF
TRBD2,TRBJ2-1,TRBV7-8,many,TGTGCCAGCAGCACCGGACTAGCGGTCTACAATGAGCAGTTCTTC,CASSTGLAVYNEQFF
TRBD1,TRBJ1-1,TRBV12-3/TRBV12-4,few,TGTGCCAGCACCCGGGACAGGGGAGGCACTGAAGCTTTCTTT,CASTRDRGGTEAFF
TRBD1,TRBJ1-4,TRBV4-3,few,TGCGCCAGCAGCCAATGGAACCGGGACAGGGGGGAAAAACTGTTTTTT,CASSQWNRDRGEKLFF